The clone carrying this T cell receptor (beta chain) was counted between two and nine times. Specified time point: newly diagnosed GD, antithyroid drugs for less than 3 months. From RNA extracted from PBMCs, the TCR library was made. The data were taken from a study of regulatory T cells in long-lasting Graves disease. CDR3 regions were amplified by Arm-PCR using iRepertoire HTBI primers to build TCR beta libraries. In the study's own analysis: From all samples, identification returned 13 to 15 TRBJ and around 62 TRBV segments. One entry per CDR3 protein, called by TCRdb with MiXCR from the multiplex PCR reads. TCRdb, not the original authors, processed these V and J calls. The sample yields under 450,000 distinct CDR3 sequences, 12% seen once. The data were also submitted as part of a second study, on T cells in Graves' hyperthyroidism and ophthalmopathy.

The starting material was peripheral blood mononuclear cells (PBMCs), obtained at new diagnosis, from a patient treated with antithyroid drugs. This receptor was identified in a woman younger than 30 with Graves disease.

The CDR3 region has the DNA TGTGCCAGCAGCTTAGGCCCGGGGTTTGTGTACGAGCAGTACTTC. Its translation is CASSLGPGFVYEQYF. V gene TRBV7-2 combines with J gene TRBJ2-7; maybe TRBD2 (5 bases). The length of the CDR3 is 15 residues. The germline CDR1 and CDR2 sequences are SGHTA and FQGNSA. V lost 1 base to trimming and J lost 4 bases, with 14 bases between them. The variable domain in full, completed from reference TRBV7-2 and TRBJ2-7, reads GAGVSQSPSNKVTEKGKDVELRCDPISGHTALYWYRQSLGQGLEFLIYFQGNSAPDKSGLPSDRFSAERTGGSVSTLTIQRTQQEDSAVYLCASSLGPGFVYEQYFGPGTRLTVT.